The clone carrying this T cell receptor (beta chain) has a handful of counts. What it recognizes is unknown. CDR1 SGHNT and CDR2 YENEEA come from the germline V gene. The length of the CDR3 is 16 residues. V was cut by 1 base and J by 0 bases, with 12 bases left in between. The record originates from a study of T cells in localized non-small cell lung cancer. Study-wide results and limits: In adjacent lung, a median about 50 of the top 100 tumor clones were found.

TCRdb's copy holds only in-frame clones and misses some; the assay was immunoSEQ multiplex PCR. The sample shows 2,300 or so clones, 35% to 40% of them seen only once. This specimen was lung tumor tissue, taken before any cancer treatment. This rearrangement joins TRBV11-3 to TRBJ1-2, with D maybe TRBD1 (6 bases). This receptor was obtained from a male donor older than 55 with stage I squamous cell lung carcinoma. CDR3 region: CASSLGGQESNYGYTF. Written as DNA, the CDR3 is TGTGCCAGCAGCTTAGGGGGGCAGGAGTCTAACTATGGCTACACCTTC.